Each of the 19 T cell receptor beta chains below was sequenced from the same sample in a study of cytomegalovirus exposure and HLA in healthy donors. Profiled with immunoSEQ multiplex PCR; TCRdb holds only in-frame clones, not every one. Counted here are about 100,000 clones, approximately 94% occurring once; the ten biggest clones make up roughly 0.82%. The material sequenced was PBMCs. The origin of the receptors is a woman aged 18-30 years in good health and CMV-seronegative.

The CDR3 is CASSGPDRETQYF. The CDR3 DNA reads as TGTGCCAGCAGCGGCCCCGACAGAGAGACCCAGTACTTC. The chain employs TRBV9 and TRBJ2-5, with D perhaps matching TRBD1 (5 bases). Trimming left V 3 bases short and J 4 bases short, with 10 bases between. This CDR3 spans 13 amino acids. CDR1 and CDR2 from the germline V gene are SGDLS and YYNGEE.

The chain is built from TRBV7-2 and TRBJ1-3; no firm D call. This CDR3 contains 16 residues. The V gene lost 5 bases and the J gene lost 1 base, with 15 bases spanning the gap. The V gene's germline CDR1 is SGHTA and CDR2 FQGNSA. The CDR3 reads CASSLRPAGSGNTIYF. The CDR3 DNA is TGTGCCAGCAGCCTAAGGCCCGCGGGGTCTGGAAACACCATATATTTT.

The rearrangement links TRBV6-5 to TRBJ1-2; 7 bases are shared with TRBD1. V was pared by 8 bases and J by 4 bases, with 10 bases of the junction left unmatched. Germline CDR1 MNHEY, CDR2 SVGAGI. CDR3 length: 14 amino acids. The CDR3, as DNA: TGTGCCAGCTCTGTGTCAGGGGGTGGCTATGGCTACACCTTC. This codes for CASSVSGGGYGYTF.

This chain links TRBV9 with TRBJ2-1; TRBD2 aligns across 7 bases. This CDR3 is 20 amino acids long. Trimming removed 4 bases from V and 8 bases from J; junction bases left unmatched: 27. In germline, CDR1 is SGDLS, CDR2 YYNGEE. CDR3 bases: TGTGCCAGCAGCAAACCGAAAGACATCCGGACTAGGGAACGCCCCGATGAGCAGTTCTTC. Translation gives CASSKPKDIRTRERPDEQFF.

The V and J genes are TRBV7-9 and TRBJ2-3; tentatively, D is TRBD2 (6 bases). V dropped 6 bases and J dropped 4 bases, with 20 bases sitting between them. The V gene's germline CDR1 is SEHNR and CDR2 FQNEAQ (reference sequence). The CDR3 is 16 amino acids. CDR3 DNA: TGTGCCAGCAGTACTTTAGCGGAGCTGGGGGCAGATACGCAGTATTTT. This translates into CASSTLAELGADTQYF.

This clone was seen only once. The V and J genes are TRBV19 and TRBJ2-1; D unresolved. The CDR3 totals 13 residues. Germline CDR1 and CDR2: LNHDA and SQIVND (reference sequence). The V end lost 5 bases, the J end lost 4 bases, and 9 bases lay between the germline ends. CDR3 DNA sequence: TGTGCCAGTAGTGACTGGATTTACAATGAGCAGTTCTTC. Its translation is CASSDWIYNEQFF.

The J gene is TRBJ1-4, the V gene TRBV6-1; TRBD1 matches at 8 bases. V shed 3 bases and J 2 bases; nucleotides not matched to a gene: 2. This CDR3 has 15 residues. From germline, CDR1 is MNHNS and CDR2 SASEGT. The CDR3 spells CASSEWTGTNEKLFF. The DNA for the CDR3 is TGTGCCAGCAGTGAGTGGACAGGGACTAATGAAAAACTGTTTTTT.

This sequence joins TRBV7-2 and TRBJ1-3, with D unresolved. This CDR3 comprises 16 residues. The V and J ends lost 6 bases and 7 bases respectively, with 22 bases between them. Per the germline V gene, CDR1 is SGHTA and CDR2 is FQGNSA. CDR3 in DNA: TGTGCCAGCAGACGACCTGACGAGGGCTTTGGGAACACCATATATTTT. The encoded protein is CASRRPDEGFGNTIYF.

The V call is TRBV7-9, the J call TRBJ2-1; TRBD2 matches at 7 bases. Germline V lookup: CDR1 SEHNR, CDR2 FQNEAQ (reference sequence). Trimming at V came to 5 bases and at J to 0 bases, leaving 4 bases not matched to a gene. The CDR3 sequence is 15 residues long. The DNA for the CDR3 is TGTGCCAGCAGCCGGGACTACGCCTCCTACAATGAGCAGTTCTTC. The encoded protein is CASSRDYASYNEQFF.

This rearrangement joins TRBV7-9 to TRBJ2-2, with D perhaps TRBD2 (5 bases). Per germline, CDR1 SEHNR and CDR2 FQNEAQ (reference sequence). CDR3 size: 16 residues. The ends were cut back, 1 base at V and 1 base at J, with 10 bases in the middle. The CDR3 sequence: CASSLVERENTGELFF. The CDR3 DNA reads TGTGCCAGCAGCTTAGTAGAACGGGAGAACACCGGGGAGCTGTTTTTT.

In nucleotides, the CDR3 is TGCGCCAGCAGCTTGGGCGGGACAGGGAGAGAGGAGACCCAGTACTTC. Its translation: CASSLGGTGREETQYF. The chain is built from TRBV5-1 and TRBJ2-5; 9 positions agree with TRBD1. V gave up 0 bases and J gave up 5 bases; unmatched junction bases: 8. The CDR3 runs 16 residues. Germline assignment: CDR1 SGHRS and CDR2 YFSETQ.

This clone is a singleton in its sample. Written as DNA, the CDR3 is TGCGCCAGCAGCCAAGTACAGGGGGCCCGGAGCAATCAGCCCCAGCATTTT. It yields the protein CASSQVQGARSNQPQHF. The chain links TRBV4-1 to TRBJ1-5; 9 bases are shared with TRBD1. The CDR3 extends over 17 amino acids. Germline V gene lookup returns CDR1 MGHRA and CDR2 YSYEKL. With 1 base clipped from V and 1 base from J, the junction kept 5 bases outside the gene matches.

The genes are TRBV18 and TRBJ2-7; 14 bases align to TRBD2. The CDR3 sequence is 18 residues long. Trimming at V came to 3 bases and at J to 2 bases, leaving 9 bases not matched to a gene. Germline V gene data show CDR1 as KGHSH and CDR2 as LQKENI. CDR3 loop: CASSPPGLAGVGTYEQYF. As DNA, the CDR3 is TGTGCCAGCTCACCTCCGGGACTAGCGGGAGTAGGAACCTACGAGCAGTACTTC.

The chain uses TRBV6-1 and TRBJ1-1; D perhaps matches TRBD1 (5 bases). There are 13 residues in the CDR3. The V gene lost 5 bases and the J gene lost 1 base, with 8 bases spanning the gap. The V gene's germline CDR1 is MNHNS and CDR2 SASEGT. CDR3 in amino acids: CASSMTENTEAFF. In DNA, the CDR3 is TGTGCCAGCAGTATGACAGAGAACACTGAAGCTTTCTTT.

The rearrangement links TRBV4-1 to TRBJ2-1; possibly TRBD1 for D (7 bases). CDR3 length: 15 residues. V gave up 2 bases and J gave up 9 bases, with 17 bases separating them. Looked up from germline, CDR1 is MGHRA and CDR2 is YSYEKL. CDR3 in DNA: TGCGCCAGCAGCCAACAGGCAGGGGGAGCGGGTGAGCAGTTCTTC. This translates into CASSQQAGGAGEQFF.

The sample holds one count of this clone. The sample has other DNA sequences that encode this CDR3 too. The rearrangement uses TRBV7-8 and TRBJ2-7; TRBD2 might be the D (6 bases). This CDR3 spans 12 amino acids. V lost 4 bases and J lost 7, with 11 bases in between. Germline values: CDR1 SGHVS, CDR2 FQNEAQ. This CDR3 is CASSSGDLEQYF. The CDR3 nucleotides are TGTGCCAGCAGCTCGGGGGACCTGGAGCAGTACTTC.

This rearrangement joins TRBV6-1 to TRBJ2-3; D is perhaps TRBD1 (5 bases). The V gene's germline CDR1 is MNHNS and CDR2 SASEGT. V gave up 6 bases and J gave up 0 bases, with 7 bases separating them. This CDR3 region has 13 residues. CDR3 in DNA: TGTGCCAGCAGCGACAGAAGCACAGATACGCAGTATTTT. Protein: CASSDRSTDTQYF.

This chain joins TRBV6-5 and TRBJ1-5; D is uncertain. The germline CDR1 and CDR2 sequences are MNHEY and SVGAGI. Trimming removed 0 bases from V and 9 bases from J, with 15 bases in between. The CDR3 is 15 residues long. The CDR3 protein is CASSYSSEERGPQHF. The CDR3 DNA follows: TGTGCCAGCAGTTACTCGTCAGAGGAACGTGGGCCCCAGCATTTT.

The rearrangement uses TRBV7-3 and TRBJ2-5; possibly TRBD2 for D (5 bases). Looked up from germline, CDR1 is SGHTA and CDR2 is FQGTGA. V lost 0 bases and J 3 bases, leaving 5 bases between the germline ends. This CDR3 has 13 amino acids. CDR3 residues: CASSLTGEETQYF. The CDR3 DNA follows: TGTGCCAGCAGCTTAACCGGGGAAGAGACCCAGTACTTC.